This T cell receptor beta chain was recovered during a study of T cells in Graves' hyperthyroidism and ophthalmopathy. Background on the study: Blood from the periphery was taken at initial diagnosis, before any treatment.

This clonotype was recorded a few times. Its specificity is unknown. General study points: Ophthalmopathy and stable hyperthyroidism were told apart by a 13 V-J model.

TCR beta CDR3 region amplification was performed from RNA transcripts. The HTBI set primed first-round TCR CDR3 RT-PCR. From the multiplex PCR reads, TCRdb called clonotypes with MiXCR, one entry per CDR3 protein. This table has approximately 370,000 distinct CDR3 sequences, about 15% appearing once. CDR3 length equals 14 residues. The germline V gene encodes CDR1 MNHEY and CDR2 SMNVEV (reference sequence). V dropped 3 bases and J dropped 8 bases, with 14 bases sitting between them. Fresh peripheral blood, about 10 ml of it, supplied the PBMCs. The rearrangement links TRBV27 to TRBJ1-5; tentative D call: TRBD1 (6 bases). The sequence was obtained from a woman in her twenties or thirties with Graves' hyperthyroidism that later progressed to Graves' ophthalmopathy. Sequencing was performed on blood. CDR3 nucleotides: TGTGCCAGCAGTTTGTTGCAGGGGCGGGAGCCCCAGCATTTT. This encodes CASSLLQGREPQHF.